Detailed here is one T cell receptor beta chain. The antigen remains unidentified. Isolated RNA was reverse transcribed into cDNA used as the sequencing template. Data came from immunoSEQ multiplex PCR; TCRdb stores just in-frame clones and leaves some out. The data show about 97,000 clones, roughly two fifths seen once. In germline, CDR1 is SEHNR, CDR2 FQNEAQ (reference sequence). V lost 1 base and J 9 bases, leaving 10 bases between the germline ends. The CDR3 consists of 13 residues. This entry comes from a study of CD8+ T cells in alopecia areata. Study results and limitations: Patients shared TCRs less clearly than mice did, possibly for HLA-related reasons.

Lesional scalp punch biopsies and peripheral blood came from alopecia areata patients. This chain links TRBV7-9 with TRBJ1-5; D is undetermined. Sequencing was performed on CD4+ T cells sorted from blood. The clonotype was recovered from a human donor with alopecia areata. CDR3 in amino acids: CASSLGTLGPQHF. In DNA, the CDR3 is TGTGCCAGCAGCTTAGGGACCTTGGGGCCCCAGCATTTT.